One and the same sample provided the 13 T cell receptor beta chains below, sequenced in a study of shared clonotypes between healthy human individuals. Measured with immunoSEQ multiplex PCR; TCRdb has only the in-frame clones, and not every one. The table has a few million clones, just over 90% seen once. Material for sequencing was naive CD4+ T cells from PBMCs. Subset described: CD45RA+ positively selected. These receptors were taken from a man aged 18 to 29 in good health. Some clones in this sample may be carry-over from other donors' samples.

The chain carries TRBV5-1 and TRBJ2-7, with 8 bases fitting TRBD1. The CDR3 covers 13 residues. CDR1 and CDR2 (germline): SGHRS, YFSETQ. V shed 0 bases and J 7 bases; nucleotides not matched to a gene: 3. CDR3 nucleotide sequence: TGCGCCAGCAGCTTGGCACAGGGGGAGGAGCAGTACTTC. Protein: CASSLAQGEEQYF. Complete variable domain (other parts from reference TRBV5-1 and TRBJ2-7): KAGVTQTPRYLIKTRGQQVTLSCSPISGHRSVSWYQQTPGQGLQFLFEYFSETQRNKGNFPGRFSGRQFSNSRSEMNVSTLELGDSALYLCASSLAQGEEQYFGPGTRLTVT.

The rearrangement joins TRBV10-1 to TRBJ2-2; 11 bases map to TRBD2. Germline-derived CDR1 and CDR2 are WNHNN and SYGVQD (reference sequence). This CDR3 is built from 14 residues. V was clipped by 7 bases and J by 8 bases; unmatched bases: 6. Here the CDR3 DNA reads TGCGCCAGCAAAAGGACTAGCGGGTCAGGGGAGCTGTTTTTT. Amino acids: CASKRTSGSGELFF.

The chain recombines TRBV18 with TRBJ2-3; possibly TRBD2 for D (5 bases). Between the trimmed V and J ends, which lost 4 bases and 1 base, there was a span of 12 bases. Germline V CDR1 and CDR2: KGHSH, LQKENI. The CDR3 runs 15 residues. This chain's CDR3 is CASSLLTGGTDTQYF. CDR3 nucleotide sequence: TGTGCCAGCTCACTTTTGACCGGGGGCACAGATACGCAGTATTTT.

V usage is TRBV19 and J usage is TRBJ2-2; D is uncertain. The V gene's germline CDR1 is LNHDA and CDR2 SQIVND (reference sequence). CDR3 length: 11 residues. Trimming pared 6 bases from V and 8 bases from J, leaving 7 bases between. The CDR3 spells CASSPVGELFF. The CDR3 DNA reads TGTGCCAGTAGCCCTGTGGGGGAGCTGTTTTTT.

The chain couples TRBV25-1 to TRBJ2-3, with TRBD2 matching 7 bases. After removal of 5 bases from V and 5 bases from J, the junction contained 13 bases not matched to a gene. CDR1 is MGHDK and CDR2 is SYGVNS in the germline V gene. The CDR3 length is 16 residues. The CDR3 DNA reads as TGTGCCAGCAGTCCTGAGCCGGGCCGCGGGGGAGATACGCAGTATTTT. This encodes CASSPEPGRGGDTQYF. The entire variable domain, with the rest obtained from reference TRBV25-1 and TRBJ2-3, is as follows: EADIYQTPRYLVIGTGKKITLECSQTMGHDKMYWYQQDPGMELHLIHYSYGVNSTEKGDLSSESTVSRIRTEHFPLTLESARPSHTSQYLCASSPEPGRGGDTQYFGPGTRLTVL.

V is TRBV7-2 and J is TRBJ2-5, with D perhaps assigned TRBD1 or TRBD2 (5 bases each). The CDR3 contains 15 residues. Trimming stripped 1 base from V and 2 bases from J, with 11 bases between. In germline, CDR1 is SGHTA, CDR2 FQGNSA. CDR3 residues: CASSLVGTVQETQYF. DNA of the CDR3: TGTGCCAGCAGCTTAGTGGGGACGGTGCAAGAGACCCAGTACTTC.

This clone was found once. V gene TRBV27 combines with J gene TRBJ2-3; TRBD2 might be the D (5 bases). The CDR3 spans 14 residues. Germline V gene data show CDR1 as MNHEY and CDR2 as SMNVEV (reference sequence). V lost 4 bases to trimming and J lost 2 bases, with 10 bases between them. Written as DNA, the CDR3 is TGTGCCAGCAGTTGGTCGGGGTTCACAGATACGCAGTATTTT. Protein: CASSWSGFTDTQYF.

Notes on this clone: Other DNA sequences in the sample encode the same CDR3. The gene calls are TRBV13 and TRBJ1-1; D not certain. V gave up 1 base and J gave up 5 bases, with 8 bases separating them. Germline V CDR1 and CDR2: PRHDT, FYEKMQ (reference sequence). This CDR3 contains 13 residues. The CDR3 bases are TGTGCCAGCAGCTTAGATAGGGATACTGAAGCTTTCTTT. This codes for CASSLDRDTEAFF.

The CDR3 is CASSLDGRFSGANVLTF. Written as DNA, the CDR3 is TGTGCCAGCAGCTTAGATGGCAGATTCTCTGGGGCCAACGTCCTGACTTTC. The V gene is TRBV7-9, the J gene TRBJ2-6; D is ambiguous. CDR3 length equals 17 residues. Trimming left V 1 base short and J 0 bases short, with 10 bases between. The V gene's germline CDR1 is SEHNR and CDR2 FQNEAQ (reference sequence).

This chain links TRBV30 with TRBJ1-2, with 10 bases matching TRBD1. Germline lookup yields CDR1 GTSNPN and CDR2 SVGIG (reference sequence). V was clipped by 5 bases and J by 8 bases; unmatched bases: 14. The CDR3 extends over 15 amino acids. The chain's CDR3 is CAWAGDRGQSMGYTF. As DNA, the CDR3 is TGTGCCTGGGCGGGAGACAGGGGGCAAAGCATGGGCTACACCTTC.

The sample holds one count of this clone. Other DNA variants within this sample encode the same CDR3. The chain links TRBV20-1 to TRBJ2-7; D not certain. Trimming removed 4 bases from V and 3 bases from J, with 4 bases in between. Per germline, CDR1 DFQATT and CDR2 SNEGSKA (reference sequence). The CDR3 extends over 10 amino acids. CDR3 DNA sequence: TGCAGTGCTACCAACTACGAGCAGTACTTC. It encodes CSATNYEQYF.

The J gene is TRBJ1-1, the V gene TRBV7-9; perhaps TRBD1 as D (5 bases). Trimming took off 4 bases at V and 5 bases at J, with 17 bases between the two ends. CDR3 size: 15 residues. The germline V gene encodes CDR1 SEHNR and CDR2 FQNEAQ (reference sequence). CDR3 loop: CASSSTFSGGTEAFF. The DNA for the CDR3 is TGTGCCAGCAGCTCAACCTTCTCGGGGGGGACTGAAGCTTTCTTT.

The genes are TRBV2 and TRBJ1-1, with 7 bases fitting TRBD1. The V gene end was trimmed by 7 bases and the J gene end by 1 base; junction bases not matched to a gene: 9. Germline lookup yields CDR1 SNHLY and CDR2 FYNNEI. CDR3 size: 15 residues. CDR3 DNA sequence: TGTGCCAGCATCTCGGGGGGACAGCCGAACACTGAAGCTTTCTTT. Translating it yields CASISGGQPNTEAFF. The complete variable domain, with remaining parts taken from reference TRBV2 and TRBJ1-1, reads EPEVTQTPSHQVTQMGQEVILRCVPISNHLYFYWYRQILGQKVEFLVSFYNNEISEKSEIFDDQFSVERPDGSNFTLKIRSTKLEDSAMYFCASISGGQPNTEAFFGQGTRLTVV.